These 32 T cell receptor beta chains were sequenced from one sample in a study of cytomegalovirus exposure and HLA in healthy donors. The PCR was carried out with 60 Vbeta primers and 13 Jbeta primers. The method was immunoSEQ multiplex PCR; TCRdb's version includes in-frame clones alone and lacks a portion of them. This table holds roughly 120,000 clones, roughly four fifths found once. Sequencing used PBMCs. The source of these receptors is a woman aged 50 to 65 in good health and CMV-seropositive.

In DNA, the CDR3 is TGTGCCAGCAGTTTATGGACTAGCGGGGCCGCGGGCGGGGAGCTGTTTTTT. Amino acids: CASSLWTSGAAGGELFF. The chain has TRBV27 and TRBJ2-2; the match to TRBD2 covers 12 bases. CDR1 and CDR2 (germline): MNHEY, SMNVEV (reference sequence). V trimming: 1 base; J trimming: 7 bases; junction bases outside the gene matches: 7. CDR3 length equals 17 residues.

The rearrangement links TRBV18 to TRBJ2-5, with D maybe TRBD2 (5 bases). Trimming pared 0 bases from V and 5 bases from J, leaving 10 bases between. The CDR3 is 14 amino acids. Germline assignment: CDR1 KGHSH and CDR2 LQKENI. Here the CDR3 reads CASSPPAAAETQYF. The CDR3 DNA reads TGTGCCAGCTCACCACCGGCAGCGGCGGAGACCCAGTACTTC.

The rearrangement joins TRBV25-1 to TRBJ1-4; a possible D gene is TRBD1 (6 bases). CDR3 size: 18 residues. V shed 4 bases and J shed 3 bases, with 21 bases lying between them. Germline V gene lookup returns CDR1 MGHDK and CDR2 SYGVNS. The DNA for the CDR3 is TGTGCCAGCAGTGCATTCTCTCGCGCGGGGGCGGCTAATGAAAAACTGTTTTTT. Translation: CASSAFSRAGAANEKLFF.

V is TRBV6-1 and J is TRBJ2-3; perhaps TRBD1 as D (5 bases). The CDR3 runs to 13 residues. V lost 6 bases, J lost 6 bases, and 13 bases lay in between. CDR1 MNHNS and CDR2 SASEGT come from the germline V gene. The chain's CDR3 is CASSQGYMDTQYF. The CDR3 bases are TGTGCCAGCAGCCAGGGTTATATGGATACGCAGTATTTT.

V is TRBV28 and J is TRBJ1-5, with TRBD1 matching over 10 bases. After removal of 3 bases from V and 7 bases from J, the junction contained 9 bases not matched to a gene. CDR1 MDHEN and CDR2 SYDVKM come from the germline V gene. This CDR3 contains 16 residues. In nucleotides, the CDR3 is TGTGCCAGCAGTTTGACAGGGGGCTCTTTCACCCAGCCCCAGCATTTT. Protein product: CASSLTGGSFTQPQHF.

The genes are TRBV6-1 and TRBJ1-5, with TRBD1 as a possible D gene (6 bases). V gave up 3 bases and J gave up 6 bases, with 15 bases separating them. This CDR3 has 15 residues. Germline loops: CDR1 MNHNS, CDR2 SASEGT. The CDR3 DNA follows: TGTGCCAGCAGTGAGGGGGCTAGTAGTAGTCAGCCCCAGCATTTT. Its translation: CASSEGASSSQPQHF.

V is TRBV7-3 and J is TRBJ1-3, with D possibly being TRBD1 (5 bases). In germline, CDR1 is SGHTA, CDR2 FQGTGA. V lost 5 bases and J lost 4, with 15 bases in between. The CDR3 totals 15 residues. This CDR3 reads CASSKTGEVGNTIYF. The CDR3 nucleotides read TGTGCCAGCAGCAAAACGGGGGAAGTGGGAAACACCATATATTTT.

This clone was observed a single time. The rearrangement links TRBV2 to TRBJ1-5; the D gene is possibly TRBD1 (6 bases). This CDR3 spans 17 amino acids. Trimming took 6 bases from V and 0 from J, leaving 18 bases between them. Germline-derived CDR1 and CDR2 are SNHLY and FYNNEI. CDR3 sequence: CASRPGMGTPSNQPQHF. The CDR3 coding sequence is TGTGCCAGCAGACCGGGGATGGGGACACCTAGCAATCAGCCCCAGCATTTT.

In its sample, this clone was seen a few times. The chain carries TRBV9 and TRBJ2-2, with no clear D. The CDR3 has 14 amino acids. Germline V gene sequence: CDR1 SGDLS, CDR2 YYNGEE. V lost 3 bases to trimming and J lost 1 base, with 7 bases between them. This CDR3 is CASSAPGNTGELFF. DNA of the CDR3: TGTGCCAGCAGCGCCCCGGGGAACACCGGGGAGCTGTTTTTT. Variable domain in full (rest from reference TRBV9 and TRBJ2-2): DSGVTQTPKHLITATGQRVTLRCSPRSGDLSVYWYQQSLDQGLQFLIQYYNGEERAKGNILERFSAQQFPDLHSELNLSSLELGDSALYFCASSAPGNTGELFFGEGSRLTVL.

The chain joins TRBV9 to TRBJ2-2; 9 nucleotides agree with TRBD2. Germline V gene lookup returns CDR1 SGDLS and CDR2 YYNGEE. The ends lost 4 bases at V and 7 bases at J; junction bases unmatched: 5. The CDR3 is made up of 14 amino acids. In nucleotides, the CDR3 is TGTGCCAGCAGCCCGCTAGCGGGGTACGGGGAGCTGTTTTTT. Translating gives CASSPLAGYGELFF.

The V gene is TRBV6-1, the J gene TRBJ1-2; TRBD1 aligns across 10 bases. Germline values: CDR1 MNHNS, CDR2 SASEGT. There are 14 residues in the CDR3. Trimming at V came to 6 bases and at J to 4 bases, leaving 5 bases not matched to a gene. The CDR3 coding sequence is TGTGCCAGCAGGACAGGGGGCGCTTTCTATGGCTACACCTTC. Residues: CASRTGGAFYGYTF.

CDR3 loop: CASSMGTGPYEQYF. The CDR3 region has the DNA TGTGCCAGTAGTATGGGGACAGGGCCCTACGAGCAGTACTTC. The gene calls are TRBV19 and TRBJ2-7; 9 bases fit TRBD1. Germline CDR1 and CDR2: LNHDA and SQIVND (reference sequence). J was trimmed by 2 bases and V by 3 bases; bases with no gene match: 2. This CDR3 contains 14 residues. The variable domain in full, with the rest retrieved from reference TRBV19 and TRBJ2-7, is DGGITQSPKYLFRKEGQNVTLSCEQNLNHDAMYWYRQDPGQGLRLIYYSQIVNDFQKGDIAEGYSVSREKKESFPLTVTSAQKNPTAFYLCASSMGTGPYEQYFGPGTRLTVT.

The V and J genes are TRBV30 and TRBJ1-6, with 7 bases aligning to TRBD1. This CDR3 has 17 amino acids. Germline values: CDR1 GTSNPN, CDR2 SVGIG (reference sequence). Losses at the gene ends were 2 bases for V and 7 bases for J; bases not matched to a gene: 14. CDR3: CAWSTRRDTGANSPLHF. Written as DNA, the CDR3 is TGTGCCTGGAGTACTCGAAGGGATACAGGGGCGAATTCACCCCTCCACTTT.

This CDR3 is CASSKDREGEQYF. As DNA, the CDR3 is TGTGCCAGCAGTAAAGACAGGGAGGGCGAGCAGTACTTC. This chain uses TRBV2 with TRBJ2-7; tentatively, D is TRBD1 or TRBD2 (7 bases each). CDR3 length: 13 amino acids. Deletions cut 5 bases from V and 6 bases from J, with 14 bases between. Germline V gives CDR1 SNHLY, CDR2 FYNNEI.

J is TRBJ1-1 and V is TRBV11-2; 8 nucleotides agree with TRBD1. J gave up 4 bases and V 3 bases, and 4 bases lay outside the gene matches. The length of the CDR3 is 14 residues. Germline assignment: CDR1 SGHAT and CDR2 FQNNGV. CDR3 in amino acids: CASSLDRDGTEAFF. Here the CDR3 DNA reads TGTGCCAGCAGCTTGGACAGGGATGGCACTGAAGCTTTCTTT. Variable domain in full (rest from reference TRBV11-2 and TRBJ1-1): EAGVAQSPRYKIIEKRQSVAFWCNPISGHATLYWYQQILGQGPKLLIQFQNNGVVDDSQLPKDRFSAERLKGVDSTLKIQPAKLEDSAVYLCASSLDRDGTEAFFGQGTRLTVV.

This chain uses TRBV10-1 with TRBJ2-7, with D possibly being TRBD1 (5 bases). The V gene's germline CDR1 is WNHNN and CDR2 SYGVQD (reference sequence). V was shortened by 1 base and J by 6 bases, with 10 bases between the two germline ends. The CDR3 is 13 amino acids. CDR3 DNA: TGCGCCAGCAGTGAGTTAGGGGCCCTCGAGCAGTACTTC. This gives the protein CASSELGALEQYF.

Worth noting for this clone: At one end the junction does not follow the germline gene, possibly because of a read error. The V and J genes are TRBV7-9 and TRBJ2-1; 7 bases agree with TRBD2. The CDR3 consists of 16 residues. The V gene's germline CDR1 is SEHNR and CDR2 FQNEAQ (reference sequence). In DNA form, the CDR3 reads TGTTCCAGCAGCTTAGCGACTAGCCTAGCCTACAATGAGCAGTTCTTC. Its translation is CSSSLATSLAYNEQFF. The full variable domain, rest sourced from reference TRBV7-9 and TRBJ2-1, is DTGVSQNPRHKITKRGQNVTFRCDPISEHNRLYWYRQTLGQGPEFLTYFQNEAQLEKSRLLSDRFSAERPKGSFSTLEIQRTEQGDSAMYLCSSSLATSLAYNEQFFGPGTRLTVL.

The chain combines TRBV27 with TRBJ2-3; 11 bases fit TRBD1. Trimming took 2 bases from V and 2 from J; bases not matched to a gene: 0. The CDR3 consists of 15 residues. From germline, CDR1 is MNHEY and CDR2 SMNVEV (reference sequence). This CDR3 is CASSLGQGATDTQYF. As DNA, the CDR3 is TGTGCCAGCAGTTTAGGACAGGGGGCCACAGATACGCAGTATTTT.

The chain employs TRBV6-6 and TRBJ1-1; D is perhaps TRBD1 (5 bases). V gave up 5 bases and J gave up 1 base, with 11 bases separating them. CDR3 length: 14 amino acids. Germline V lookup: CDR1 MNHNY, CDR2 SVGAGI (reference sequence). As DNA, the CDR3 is TGTGCCAGCAGTCTCCAGGGTCGGAACACTGAAGCTTTCTTT. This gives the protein CASSLQGRNTEAFF.

As DNA, the CDR3 is TGTGCCAGCAGCTTGTATAGAACAGGGGGGACTGAAGCTTTCTTT. This translates into CASSLYRTGGTEAFF. The chain carries TRBV5-8 and TRBJ1-1, with 8 bases fitting TRBD1. The CDR3 extends over 15 amino acids. CDR1 and CDR2 (germline): SGHTS, YDEGEE. V dropped 1 base and J dropped 5; count of bases not matched to a gene: 7.

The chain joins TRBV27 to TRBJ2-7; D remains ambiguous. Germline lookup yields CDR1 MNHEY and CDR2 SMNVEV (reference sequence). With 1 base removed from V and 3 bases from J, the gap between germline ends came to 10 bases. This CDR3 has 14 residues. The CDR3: CASSLFGPVYEQYF. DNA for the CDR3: TGTGCCAGCAGTTTATTTGGGCCAGTCTACGAGCAGTACTTC.

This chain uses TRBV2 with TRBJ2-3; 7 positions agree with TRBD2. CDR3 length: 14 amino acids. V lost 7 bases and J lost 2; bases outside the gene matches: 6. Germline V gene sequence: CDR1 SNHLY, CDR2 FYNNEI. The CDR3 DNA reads TGTGCCAGCACCCTAACTAGCGACACAGATACGCAGTATTTT. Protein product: CASTLTSDTDTQYF.

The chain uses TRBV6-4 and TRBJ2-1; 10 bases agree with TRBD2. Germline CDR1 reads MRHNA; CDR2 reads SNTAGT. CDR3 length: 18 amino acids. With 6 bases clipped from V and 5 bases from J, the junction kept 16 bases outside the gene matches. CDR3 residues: CASSPYSVLAGVNNEQFF. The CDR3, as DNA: TGTGCCAGCAGCCCGTACTCGGTGCTAGCGGGGGTGAACAATGAGCAGTTCTTC.

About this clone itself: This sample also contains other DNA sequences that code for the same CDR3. The CDR3: CAWSVQSNQPQHF. The CDR3 DNA is TGTGCCTGGAGTGTACAAAGCAATCAGCCCCAGCATTTT. This rearrangement joins TRBV30 to TRBJ1-5; D is unresolved. Trimming took 0 bases from V and 1 from J, leaving 4 bases between them. The CDR3 totals 13 residues. Germline CDR1 GTSNPN, CDR2 SVGIG (reference sequence). The variable domain in full, with the rest retrieved from reference TRBV30 and TRBJ1-5, is SQTIHQWPATLVQPVGSPLSLECTVEGTSNPNLYWYRQAAGRGLQLLFYSVGIGQISSEVPQNLSASRPQDRQFILSSKKLLLSDSGFYLCAWSVQSNQPQHFGDGTRLSIL.

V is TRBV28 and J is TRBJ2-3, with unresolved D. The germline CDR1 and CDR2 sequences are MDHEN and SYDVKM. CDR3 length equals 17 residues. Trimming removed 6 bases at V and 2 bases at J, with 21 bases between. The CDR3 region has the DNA TGTGCCAGCAGACTTAAACACGCTGACGGAGCCACAGATACGCAGTATTTT. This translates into CASRLKHADGATDTQYF.

The CDR3 DNA is TGCGCCAGCAGCAGGGGGGGGGAAATGGATACGCAGTATTTT. Translating gives CASSRGGEMDTQYF. The chain carries TRBV5-1 and TRBJ2-3, with D perhaps matching TRBD2 (7 bases). CDR3 length: 14 amino acids. Germline V lookup: CDR1 SGHRS, CDR2 YFSETQ. Trimming took off 4 bases at V and 6 bases at J, with 15 bases between the two ends.

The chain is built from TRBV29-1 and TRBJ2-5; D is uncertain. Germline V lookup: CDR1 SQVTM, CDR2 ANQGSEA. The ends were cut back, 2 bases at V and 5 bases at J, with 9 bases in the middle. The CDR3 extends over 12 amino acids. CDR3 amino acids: CSVELQSETQYF. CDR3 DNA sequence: TGCAGCGTTGAACTACAGAGCGAGACCCAGTACTTC.

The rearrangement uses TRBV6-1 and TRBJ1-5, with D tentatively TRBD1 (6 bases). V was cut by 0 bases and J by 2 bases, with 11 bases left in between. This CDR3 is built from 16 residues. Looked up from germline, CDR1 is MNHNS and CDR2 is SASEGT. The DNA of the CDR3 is TGTGCCAGCAGTGAAGCGAGGTCAGGGGGCAATCAGCCCCAGCATTTT. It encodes CASSEARSGGNQPQHF.

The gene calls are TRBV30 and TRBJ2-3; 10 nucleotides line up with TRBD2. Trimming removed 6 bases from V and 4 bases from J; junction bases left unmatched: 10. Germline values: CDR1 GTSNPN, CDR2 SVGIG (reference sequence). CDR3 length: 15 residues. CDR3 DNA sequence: TGTGCCTGTGGACCCACTAGCGGGGTTCCAGATACGCAGTATTTT. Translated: CACGPTSGVPDTQYF.

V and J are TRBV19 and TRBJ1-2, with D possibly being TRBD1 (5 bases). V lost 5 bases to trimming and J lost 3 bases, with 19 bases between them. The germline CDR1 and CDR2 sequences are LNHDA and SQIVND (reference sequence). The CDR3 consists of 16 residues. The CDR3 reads CASSRTGAGTDYGYTF. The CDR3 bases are TGTGCCAGTAGTCGAACCGGGGCAGGGACTGACTATGGCTACACCTTC.

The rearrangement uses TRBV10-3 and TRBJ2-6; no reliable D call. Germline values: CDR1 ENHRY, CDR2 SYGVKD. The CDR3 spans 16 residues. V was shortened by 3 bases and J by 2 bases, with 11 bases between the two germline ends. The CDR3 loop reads CAISEILRAGANVLTF. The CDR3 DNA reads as TGTGCCATCAGTGAAATCTTAAGAGCTGGGGCCAACGTCCTGACTTTC.

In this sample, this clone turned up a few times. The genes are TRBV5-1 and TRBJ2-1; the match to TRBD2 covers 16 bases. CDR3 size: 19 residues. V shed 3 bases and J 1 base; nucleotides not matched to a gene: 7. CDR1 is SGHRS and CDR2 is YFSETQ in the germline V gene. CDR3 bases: TGCGCCAGCAGCTCCGCCGGGACTAGCGGGGGGGAATCCTACAATGAGCAGTTCTTC. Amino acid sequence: CASSSAGTSGGESYNEQFF.